These 4 T cell receptor beta chains were all obtained from the same sample, sequenced in a study of blood T cell repertoires in COVID-19. Only in-frame clones appear in the TCRdb table, and some are missing; sequencing was by immunoSEQ multiplex PCR. Here the sample spans a few hundred thousand clones, more than 70% being singletons. The sample taken for sequencing was PBMCs or T cells enriched from blood (not recorded which). These receptor sequences come from a man between 40 and 49 years old in a cohort exposed to, infected with or recovered from COVID-19 (not recorded which).

This chain's CDR3 is CASSLGWTSGRRHEQYF. In DNA, the CDR3 is TGCGCCAGCAGCTTGGGGTGGACTAGCGGGAGGAGGCACGAGCAGTACTTC. This chain uses TRBV5-1 with TRBJ2-7, with TRBD2 matching 14 bases. CDR3 length equals 17 residues. The V segment lost 0 bases and the J segment 5 bases; nucleotides outside the gene matches: 7. Germline V gives CDR1 SGHRS, CDR2 YFSETQ.

The chain joins TRBV11-2 to TRBJ1-2; 7 nucleotides agree with TRBD1. This CDR3 has 16 residues. The J segment lost 9 bases and the V segment lost 0 bases, leaving 13 bases of the junction unmatched. Germline loops: CDR1 SGHAT, CDR2 FQNNGV. CDR3 nucleotides: TGTGCCAGCAGCTTAGATAGGTGGGCAGGGGGGCACAGCTACACCTTC. Translation: CASSLDRWAGGHSYTF.

The chain carries TRBV20-1 and TRBJ2-7; no clear D gene. This CDR3 spans 10 amino acids. Germline-derived CDR1 and CDR2 are DFQATT and SNEGSKA (reference sequence). Trimming pared 1 base from V and 8 bases from J, leaving 6 bases between. The CDR3 sequence is CSARGGKQYF. CDR3 coding DNA: TGCAGTGCTAGAGGTGGCAAGCAGTACTTC.

This clone was observed a few times. In DNA, the CDR3 is TGTGCCTGGACCAACAGGGGGCTGTTTGGCTACACCTTC. This gives the protein CAWTNRGLFGYTF. This sequence joins TRBV30 and TRBJ1-2, with 9 bases identical to TRBD1. Germline CDR1 and CDR2: GTSNPN and SVGIG (reference sequence). With 4 bases clipped from V and 7 bases from J, the junction kept 7 bases outside the gene matches. The CDR3 is 13 amino acids. Full variable domain (missing parts from reference TRBV30 and TRBJ1-2): SQTIHQWPATLVQPVGSPLSLECTVEGTSNPNLYWYRQAAGRGLQLLFYSVGIGQISSEVPQNLSASRPQDRQFILSSKKLLLSDSGFYLCAWTNRGLFGYTFGSGTRLTVV.